This entry lists 22 T cell receptor beta chains sequenced from one sample in a study of graft-versus-host responses after intestinal transplantation. Sequencing was performed with immunoSEQ multiplex PCR; in TCRdb, only in-frame clones are kept and a portion is missing. The sample contains approximately 37,000 clones, 75% to 90% of which appear only once. Grafts had their tissue processed, releasing intraepithelial and lamina propria lymphocytes. The source was ileum tissue, collected around 190 days after intestinal transplant. The receptors were gathered from a human patient who received an intestinal transplant, so some T cells may come from the graft donor.

The V and J genes are TRBV29-1 and TRBJ2-7; D may be TRBD1 or TRBD2 (5 bases each). The V end was cut by 6 bases, the J end by 6 bases, with 15 bases between. The CDR3 extends over 12 amino acids. Germline values: CDR1 SQVTM, CDR2 ANQGSEA. DNA of the CDR3: TGCAGCGTCGAGCGGCTCGACAGCGAGCAGTACTTC. It translates to CSVERLDSEQYF.

This chain links TRBV7-6 with TRBJ2-3; 9 nucleotides agree with TRBD2. V gave up 2 bases and J gave up 5 bases; unmatched junction bases: 11. The germline V gene encodes CDR1 SGHVS and CDR2 FNYEAQ. The CDR3 is 17 residues long. CDR3 sequence (DNA): TGTGCCAGCAGCTTAAAGGCGGGAGGGCCTTACGGAGATACGCAGTATTTT. It translates to CASSLKAGGPYGDTQYF.

The V gene is TRBV2, the J gene TRBJ1-3; D is unclear. CDR3 length: 12 amino acids. Germline V lookup: CDR1 SNHLY, CDR2 FYNNEI. Trimming took off 6 bases at V and 4 bases at J, with 7 bases between the two ends. The CDR3 region is CASSEWGNTIYF. The CDR3 nucleotides read TGTGCCAGCAGCGAGTGGGGAAACACCATATATTTT. Full variable domain (missing parts from reference TRBV2 and TRBJ1-3): EPEVTQTPSHQVTQMGQEVILRCVPISNHLYFYWYRQILGQKVEFLVSFYNNEISEKSEIFDDQFSVERPDGSNFTLKIRSTKLEDSAMYFCASSEWGNTIYFGEGSWLTVV.

The V and J genes are TRBV27 and TRBJ2-1, with 7 bases identical to TRBD2. This CDR3 has 19 amino acids. CDR1 and CDR2 from the germline V gene are MNHEY and SMNVEV (reference sequence). The ends lost 5 bases at V and 4 bases at J; junction bases unmatched: 20. The CDR3 DNA is TGTGCCAGCAGTACCCAGACGACGGGACTAAAACGTCTTTACAATGAGCAGTTCTTC. Protein sequence: CASSTQTTGLKRLYNEQFF.

The J gene is TRBJ1-5, the V gene TRBV7-2, with D perhaps TRBD1 (5 bases). Trimming stripped 8 bases from V and 4 bases from J, with 18 bases between. CDR1 and CDR2 (germline): SGHTA, FQGNSA. The CDR3 length is 15 residues. This CDR3 is CASVYGGDVNQPQHF. The CDR3 coding sequence is TGTGCCAGCGTCTACGGGGGGGATGTGAATCAGCCCCAGCATTTT.

This chain uses TRBV6-5 with TRBJ1-6, with D unresolved. From germline, CDR1 is MNHEY and CDR2 SVGAGI. The CDR3 runs 15 residues. Trimming stripped 6 bases from V and 9 bases from J, with 18 bases between. In DNA, the CDR3 is TGTGCCAGCAGCTCCACCCCCGGCTGGGGTTCACCCCTCCACTTT. It yields the protein CASSSTPGWGSPLHF.

This chain joins TRBV7-2 and TRBJ2-1; TRBD1 matches at 9 bases. Germline CDR1 reads SGHTA; CDR2 reads FQGNSA. The V segment lost 1 base and the J segment 6 bases; nucleotides outside the gene matches: 4. The CDR3 contains 15 residues. The CDR3 sequence: CASSLVTGQGNEQFF. DNA of the CDR3: TGTGCCAGCAGCTTAGTAACGGGACAGGGCAATGAGCAGTTCTTC. Supplemented by reference TRBV7-2 and TRBJ2-1, the full variable domain reads GAGVSQSPSNKVTEKGKDVELRCDPISGHTALYWYRQSLGQGLEFLIYFQGNSAPDKSGLPSDRFSAERTGGSVSTLTIQRTQQEDSAVYLCASSLVTGQGNEQFFGPGTRLTVL.

The chain employs TRBV5-4 and TRBJ1-2, with TRBD1 identical over 7 bases. This CDR3 region has 14 residues. Trimming at V came to 4 bases and at J to 2 bases, leaving 5 bases not matched to a gene. The germline V gene encodes CDR1 SGHNT and CDR2 YYREEE (reference sequence). The CDR3 region has the DNA TGTGCCAGCAGCGGGGACAGACCAAACTATGGCTACACCTTC. Protein sequence: CASSGDRPNYGYTF.

The table lists this clone with a few counts. The J gene is TRBJ2-5, the V gene TRBV5-5, with 8 bases lining up with TRBD1. V gave up 5 bases and J gave up 7 bases; unmatched junction bases: 10. The CDR3 totals 14 residues. The V gene's germline CDR1 is SGHKS and CDR2 YYEKEE (reference sequence). In DNA, the CDR3 is TGTGCCAGCAGTACCCAGGGGGCGGTGGGGACCCAGTACTTC. Translating it yields CASSTQGAVGTQYF.

This clone was seen a single time. The rearrangement joins TRBV6-1 to TRBJ2-1, with 10 bases that match TRBD2. The CDR3 has 17 amino acids. V lost 2 bases, J lost 4 bases, and 8 bases stayed unmatched. Germline CDR1 and CDR2: MNHNS and SASEGT. CDR3 DNA: TGTGCCAGCAGTGAATCGATAGCGGGAGGTTTATACAATGAGCAGTTCTTC. Its protein product is CASSESIAGGLYNEQFF.

The CDR3 nucleotides read TGCGCCAGCAGCGCCGGGACAAATGGCTACACCTTC. This gives the protein CASSAGTNGYTF. The J gene is TRBJ1-2, the V gene TRBV5-1, with D perhaps matching TRBD1 (6 bases). Per germline, CDR1 SGHRS and CDR2 YFSETQ. Deletions cut 4 bases from V and 6 bases from J, with 10 bases between. This CDR3 has 12 residues.

This chain uses TRBV5-4 with TRBJ2-5, with 8 bases fitting TRBD2. Germline V gene sequence: CDR1 SGHNT, CDR2 YYREEE (reference sequence). The CDR3 contains 15 residues. V lost 0 bases, J lost 2 bases, and 3 bases stayed unmatched. This CDR3 is CASSLVLAGQETQYF. CDR3 in DNA: TGTGCCAGCAGCTTGGTTTTAGCGGGACAAGAGACCCAGTACTTC.

This clone was observed a single time. The rearrangement joins TRBV18 to TRBJ1-1; 12 bases match TRBD1. This CDR3 contains 17 residues. After removal of 1 base from V and 0 bases from J, the junction contained 3 bases not matched to a gene. Germline V lookup: CDR1 KGHSH, CDR2 LQKENI. The CDR3 bases are TGTGCCAGCTCACCACGGGGGACAGGGGGCCTGAACACTGAAGCTTTCTTT. It yields the protein CASSPRGTGGLNTEAFF.

The chain couples TRBV7-2 to TRBJ2-7; D remains ambiguous. Germline V gene sequence: CDR1 SGHTA, CDR2 FQGNSA. The CDR3 loop spans 13 amino acids. Deletions cut 5 bases from V and 6 bases from J, with 14 bases between. Written as DNA, the CDR3 is TGTGCCAGCAGCCCCAATAACTTCGGCGAGCAGTACTTC. Residues: CASSPNNFGEQYF.

CDR3 loop: CASSLGLAGGNEQFF. As DNA, the CDR3 is TGCGCCAGCAGCTTGGGACTAGCGGGAGGCAATGAGCAGTTCTTC. The rearrangement links TRBV5-1 to TRBJ2-1, with TRBD2 identical over 13 bases. Germline values: CDR1 SGHRS, CDR2 YFSETQ. V dropped 0 bases and J dropped 6; count of bases not matched to a gene: 0. The CDR3 has 15 residues.

The chain carries TRBV9 and TRBJ2-1; 14 nucleotides line up with TRBD2. This CDR3 spans 15 amino acids. Germline V gene sequence: CDR1 SGDLS, CDR2 YYNGEE. V shed 3 bases and J 8 bases; nucleotides not matched to a gene: 4. The CDR3 DNA sequence: TGTGCCAGCAGCGCAGGGACTAGCGGGAGTGATGAGCAGTTCTTC. It codes for CASSAGTSGSDEQFF.

This chain connects TRBV6-6 to TRBJ2-7; 8 nucleotides agree with TRBD1. The CDR3 contains 11 residues. Germline V gives CDR1 MNHNY, CDR2 SVGAGI (reference sequence). The CDR3 loop reads CTSGTGYEQYF. The CDR3 DNA follows: TGTACCTCCGGGACAGGATACGAGCAGTACTTC.

V is TRBV4-2 and J is TRBJ1-1; D remains unclear. Germline CDR1 LGHNA, CDR2 YNFKEQ. The CDR3 covers 15 residues. Trimming removed 3 bases from V and 0 bases from J, with 11 bases in between. CDR3 DNA: TGTGCCAGCAGCCAGGCCTATGACGTGAACACTGAAGCTTTCTTT. Translating gives CASSQAYDVNTEAFF.

The V and J genes are TRBV25-1 and TRBJ2-6, with TRBD2 matching over 10 bases. The V and J ends lost 2 bases and 0 bases, in that order; junction bases with no gene match: 1. CDR3 length: 17 residues. CDR1 and CDR2 from the germline V gene are MGHDK and SYGVNS. In nucleotides, the CDR3 is TGTGCCAGCAGTGAACCTAGCGGGAGCTCTGGGGCCAACGTCCTGACTTTC. Amino acid sequence: CASSEPSGSSGANVLTF.

The chain recombines TRBV4-1 with TRBJ1-2; D remains ambiguous. With 0 bases removed from V and 0 bases from J, the gap between germline ends came to 5 bases. Germline CDR1 is MGHRA and CDR2 is YSYEKL. This CDR3 has 14 amino acids. The CDR3 DNA follows: TGCGCCAGCAGCCAAGATCAGTCTAACTATGGCTACACCTTC. Its protein is CASSQDQSNYGYTF.

The CDR3 sequence: CASSPYRGGISEQFF. The DNA for the CDR3 is TGTGCCAGCAGCCCTTATCGCGGGGGAATAAGTGAGCAGTTCTTC. The chain recombines TRBV7-6 with TRBJ2-1; 7 bases are a match to TRBD2. This CDR3 comprises 15 residues. The V gene end was trimmed by 5 bases and the J gene end by 9 bases; junction bases not matched to a gene: 13. Looked up from germline, CDR1 is SGHVS and CDR2 is FNYEAQ.

The chain links TRBV11-2 to TRBJ2-7; a possible D gene is TRBD2 (6 bases). Trimming took off 1 base at V and 5 bases at J, with 12 bases between the two ends. Germline V gives CDR1 SGHAT, CDR2 FQNNGV. CDR3 length: 14 amino acids. In DNA form, the CDR3 reads TGTGCCAGCAGCTTAGTCGCGGGACTGCACGAGCAGTACTTC. Translated, it gives CASSLVAGLHEQYF. Full variable domain (outside the CDR3, taken from reference TRBV11-2 and TRBJ2-7): EAGVAQSPRYKIIEKRQSVAFWCNPISGHATLYWYQQILGQGPKLLIQFQNNGVVDDSQLPKDRFSAERLKGVDSTLKIQPAKLEDSAVYLCASSLVAGLHEQYFGPGTRLTVT.